A selection of T cell receptor beta chains follows, all from one sample in a study of T cell responses to AZD1222 COVID-19 vaccine. TCRdb keeps only in-frame clones here, not all; method: immunoSEQ multiplex PCR. The sample has over 150,000 clones; 90% are singletons. This material consisted of peripheral blood, taken on day 0 of AZD1222 vaccination. The receptors shown here come from an adult in good health. CDR3s include the opening cysteine and the closing phenylalanine or tryptophan. D genes are given only for firm matches. Rows give clone size only sometimes, using once, few, many, or a class for an expanded clone.

j_gene: TRBJ1-1; d_gene: .; abundance: .; len: 15; v_gene: TRBV18; CDR3aa: CASSPLGGVRTEAFF; CDR3nt: TGTGCCAGCTCACCCCTCGGCGGGGTGAGGACTGAAGCTTTCTTT
j_gene: TRBJ2-1; d_gene: .; abundance: .; len: 10; v_gene: TRBV6-5; CDR3aa: CASSRNEQFF; CDR3nt: TGTGCCAGCAGTCGAAATGAGCAGTTCTTC
j_gene: TRBJ1-4; d_gene: TRBD1; abundance: .; len: 14; v_gene: TRBV28; CDR3aa: CASTSGRGREKLFF; CDR3nt: TGTGCCAGCACCTCGGGCAGGGGGCGCGAAAAACTGTTTTTT
j_gene: TRBJ2-5; d_gene: .; abundance: .; len: 13; v_gene: TRBV2; CDR3aa: CASHPGELETQYF; CDR3nt: TGTGCCAGCCACCCGGGGGAATTGGAGACCCAGTACTTC
j_gene: TRBJ2-2; d_gene: TRBD1; abundance: .; len: 16; v_gene: TRBV2; CDR3aa: CASSRDRMANTGELFF; CDR3nt: TGTGCCAGCAGCCGGGACAGGATGGCGAACACCGGGGAGCTGTTTTTT
j_gene: TRBJ2-5; d_gene: .; abundance: .; len: 11; v_gene: TRBV11-2; CDR3aa: CASSWGETQYF; CDR3nt: TGTGCCAGCAGCTGGGGGGAGACCCAGTACTTC
j_gene: TRBJ1-5; d_gene: .; abundance: .; len: 15; v_gene: TRBV9; CDR3aa: CASSAEGYSNQPQHF; CDR3nt: TGTGCCAGCAGCGCCGAGGGGTATAGCAATCAGCCCCAGCATTTT
j_gene: TRBJ1-2; d_gene: .; abundance: once; len: 13; v_gene: TRBV28; CDR3aa: CASISLQGTGYTF; CDR3nt: TGTGCCAGCATTAGCCTCCAGGGGACAGGCTACACCTTC
j_gene: TRBJ1-1; d_gene: .; abundance: .; len: 14; v_gene: TRBV30; CDR3aa: CAWWGFGHNTEAFF; CDR3nt: TGTGCCTGGTGGGGGTTTGGACACAACACTGAAGCTTTCTTT
j_gene: TRBJ2-3; d_gene: .; abundance: .; len: 12; v_gene: TRBV18; CDR3aa: CASSWGVDTQYF; CDR3nt: TGTGCCAGCTCATGGGGAGTCGATACGCAGTATTTT
j_gene: TRBJ2-5; d_gene: .; abundance: .; len: 14; v_gene: TRBV11-1; CDR3aa: CASSLGQDQETQYF; CDR3nt: TGTGCCAGCAGCTTAGGGCAGGACCAAGAGACCCAGTACTTC
j_gene: TRBJ2-7; d_gene: .; abundance: .; len: 14; v_gene: TRBV10-3; CDR3aa: CAISGFQGLNEQYF; CDR3nt: TGTGCCATCAGTGGATTTCAGGGGCTAAACGAGCAGTACTTC
j_gene: TRBJ2-2; d_gene: .; abundance: .; len: 16; v_gene: TRBV9; CDR3aa: CASSPQGLPNTGELFF; CDR3nt: TGTGCCAGCAGCCCTCAGGGTCTTCCTAACACCGGGGAGCTGTTTTTT
j_gene: TRBJ2-3; d_gene: .; abundance: .; len: 15; v_gene: TRBV7-9; CDR3aa: CASSFSFGGADTQYF; CDR3nt: TGTGCCAGCAGCTTTTCTTTTGGGGGAGCAGATACGCAGTATTTT
j_gene: TRBJ1-4; d_gene: .; abundance: few; len: 15; v_gene: TRBV7-9; CDR3aa: CASSLVYGSNEKLFF; CDR3nt: TGTGCCAGCAGCTTAGTCTACGGATCAAATGAAAAACTGTTTTTT
j_gene: TRBJ1-2; d_gene: .; abundance: once; len: 12; v_gene: TRBV7-9; CDR3aa: CASSQGVYGYTF; CDR3nt: TGTGCCAGCAGCCAGGGCGTCTATGGCTACACCTTC
j_gene: TRBJ1-5; d_gene: .; abundance: .; len: 13; v_gene: TRBV19; CDR3aa: CASSKKGNQPQHF; CDR3nt: TGTGCCAGTAGTAAAAAGGGCAATCAGCCCCAGCATTTT
j_gene: TRBJ1-5; d_gene: .; abundance: .; len: 17; v_gene: TRBV28; CDR3aa: CASSSGTGVYSNQPQHF; CDR3nt: TGTGCCAGCAGTTCAGGGACGGGGGTTTATAGCAATCAGCCCCAGCATTTT
j_gene: TRBJ1-2; d_gene: .; abundance: .; len: 12; v_gene: TRBV28; CDR3aa: CATRQNVYGYTF; CDR3nt: TGTGCCACCAGACAGAACGTTTATGGCTACACCTTC
j_gene: TRBJ1-5; d_gene: .; abundance: .; len: 16; v_gene: TRBV28; CDR3aa: CASSPKRRNWNQPQHF; CDR3nt: TGTGCCAGCAGCCCGAAACGGCGGAATTGGAATCAGCCCCAGCATTTT
j_gene: TRBJ2-1; d_gene: .; abundance: .; len: 16; v_gene: TRBV4-2; CDR3aa: CASSQETGRSDNEQFF; CDR3nt: TGTGCCAGCAGCCAGGAAACAGGGCGTTCGGACAATGAGCAGTTCTTC
j_gene: TRBJ1-2; d_gene: .; abundance: .; len: 12; v_gene: TRBV6-5; CDR3aa: CASSRQGSGYTF; CDR3nt: TGTGCCAGCAGTCGCCAGGGGAGCGGCTACACCTTC
j_gene: TRBJ1-2; d_gene: .; abundance: .; len: 12; v_gene: TRBV7-9; CDR3aa: CASSPGVGGYTF; CDR3nt: TGTGCCAGCAGCCCCGGGGTTGGTGGCTACACCTTC
j_gene: TRBJ1-2; d_gene: .; abundance: .; len: 12; v_gene: TRBV9; CDR3aa: CASSVVEGGYTF; CDR3nt: TGTGCCAGCAGCGTAGTTGAGGGTGGCTACACCTTC
j_gene: TRBJ1-5; d_gene: TRBD1; abundance: .; len: 15; v_gene: TRBV28; CDR3aa: CASSFSGGSRQPQHF; CDR3nt: TGTGCCAGCAGTTTCTCAGGGGGATCTAGGCAGCCCCAGCATTTT
j_gene: TRBJ1-3; d_gene: .; abundance: .; len: 18; v_gene: TRBV9; CDR3aa: CASSVASSSELSGNTIYF; CDR3nt: TGTGCCAGCAGCGTAGCTTCGTCAAGTGAACTCTCTGGAAACACCATATATTTT
j_gene: TRBJ1-6; d_gene: .; abundance: .; len: 16; v_gene: TRBV14; CDR3aa: CASSPQDGINQFTLHF; CDR3nt: TGTGCCAGCAGCCCGCAGGATGGAATAAATCAATTCACCCTCCACTTT
j_gene: TRBJ1-4; d_gene: .; abundance: .; len: 19; v_gene: TRBV16; CDR3aa: CASSQRVGIGRAINEKLFF; CDR3nt: TGTGCCAGCAGCCAACGGGTCGGAATAGGACGGGCGATTAATGAAAAACTGTTTTTT
j_gene: TRBJ1-5; d_gene: .; abundance: .; len: 15; v_gene: TRBV5-1; CDR3aa: CASSLQGQVNQPQHF; CDR3nt: TGCGCCAGCAGCTTGCAAGGGCAGGTCAATCAGCCCCAGCATTTT